One sample yielded the 26 T cell receptor beta chains listed below, sequenced in a study of blood T cell repertoires in COVID-19. Generated by immunoSEQ multiplex PCR, the TCRdb table keeps only in-frame clones and is missing some. The sample holds 250,000 to 300,000 clones, 75% to 90% seen once. The sequencing sample was made of peripheral blood. The receptors come from a woman in her seventies with COVID-19, enrolled during active disease.

The rearrangement uses TRBV6-6 and TRBJ1-1; D perhaps matches TRBD1 (5 bases). CDR3 length equals 13 residues. Germline loops: CDR1 MNHNY, CDR2 SVGAGI (reference sequence). V lost 7 bases to trimming and J lost 3 bases, with 12 bases between them. This CDR3 reads CASTNLRDTEAFF. CDR3 DNA: TGTGCCAGCACCAATCTCAGGGACACTGAAGCTTTCTTT.

The genes are TRBV7-3 and TRBJ1-2, with no clear D. CDR1 and CDR2 from the germline V gene are SGHTA and FQGTGA. The CDR3 contains 14 residues. Deletions cut 7 bases from V and 5 bases from J, with 17 bases between. In DNA form, the CDR3 reads TGTGCCAGCACCCCCGCCGGCCGGGTTTATGGCTACACCTTC. As protein: CASTPAGRVYGYTF.

This clone was detected only once. CDR3 bases: TGTGCCAGCAGCTTCCCGGGGAGCTCTGGGGCCAACGTCCTGACTTTC. It encodes CASSFPGSSGANVLTF. The rearrangement links TRBV5-5 to TRBJ2-6, with D perhaps matching TRBD2 (5 bases). The V and J ends lost 2 bases and 0 bases respectively, with 9 bases between them. Germline CDR1 SGHKS, CDR2 YYEKEE (reference sequence). The CDR3 covers 16 residues.

The chain combines TRBV29-1 with TRBJ2-3, with 10 bases fitting TRBD2. V lost 4 bases and J lost 0; bases outside the gene matches: 4. The CDR3 has 15 residues. CDR1 is SQVTM, CDR2 ANQGSEA, per germline. The CDR3: CSVALTSGSTDTQYF. For the CDR3, the DNA is TGCAGCGTTGCCTTGACTAGCGGGAGCACAGATACGCAGTATTTT.

The chain has TRBV19 and TRBJ1-5, with D perhaps TRBD1 (5 bases). CDR1 is LNHDA and CDR2 is SQIVND in the germline V gene (reference sequence). V was clipped by 9 bases and J by 7 bases, with 22 bases between them. The CDR3 is 15 amino acids. CDR3 amino acids: CASAPTDGGGQPQHF. In DNA form, the CDR3 reads TGTGCCAGCGCCCCCACAGACGGGGGAGGCCAGCCCCAGCATTTT.

The genes are TRBV7-3 and TRBJ2-1; 11 bases line up with TRBD2. From germline, CDR1 is SGHTA and CDR2 FQGTGA. The CDR3 runs to 15 residues. J gave up 9 bases and V 3 bases, and 7 bases lay outside the gene matches. The CDR3 nucleotides are TGTGCCAGCAGCTTTAGCGGGAGGGAGGTCGGTGAGCAGTTCTTC. As protein: CASSFSGREVGEQFF.

This chain joins TRBV5-6 and TRBJ1-2, with D hard to call. This CDR3 is 11 amino acids long. V lost 3 bases to trimming and J lost 2 bases, with 2 bases between them. CDR1 SGHDT and CDR2 YYEEEE come from the germline V gene. This CDR3 reads CASSSNYGYTF. The CDR3 DNA follows: TGTGCCAGCAGCTCAAACTATGGCTACACCTTC.

This chain connects TRBV6-5 to TRBJ1-3; TRBD1 matches 7 bases. J gave up 4 bases and V 0 bases, and 6 bases lay outside the gene matches. The CDR3 totals 16 residues. Germline V CDR1 and CDR2: MNHEY, SVGAGI. CDR3 sequence reads: CASSYSVQGSGNTIYF. The CDR3 nucleotides are TGTGCCAGCAGTTACTCGGTACAGGGGAGCGGAAACACCATATATTTT.

Comment on this clone: The same CDR3 also results from other DNA sequences found in this sample. The rearrangement uses TRBV3-1 (or the pseudogene TRBV3-2) and TRBJ2-7; TRBD2 matches 8 bases. Per germline, CDR1 LGHDT and CDR2 YNNKEL (reference sequence). The CDR3 length is 14 residues. After removal of 6 bases from V and 3 bases from J, the junction contained 7 bases not matched to a gene. The CDR3 DNA reads TGTGCCAGCAGTCCATCCGGGACTAGCTACGAGCAGTACTTC. It specifies CASSPSGTSYEQYF.

The V gene is TRBV30, the J gene TRBJ2-1, with 9 bases matching TRBD2. Germline CDR1 is GTSNPN and CDR2 is SVGIG (reference sequence). The J segment lost 2 bases and the V segment lost 6 bases, leaving 2 bases of the junction unmatched. The length of the CDR3 is 13 residues. CDR3 sequence reads: CACLAGPYNEQFF. The CDR3, as DNA: TGTGCCTGCCTAGCGGGACCCTACAATGAGCAGTTCTTC.

V and J are TRBV6-1 and TRBJ1-2, with D unresolved. CDR1 MNHNS and CDR2 SASEGT come from the germline V gene. The CDR3 consists of 13 residues. Trimming cost V 3 bases and J 4 bases, with 9 bases left between them. In DNA form, the CDR3 reads TGTGCCAGCAGTGATACGGGGAGCTATGGCTACACCTTC. Translating it yields CASSDTGSYGYTF.

The J gene is TRBJ1-3, the V gene TRBV7-9; no reliable D call. The V end lost 4 bases, the J end lost 0 bases, and 7 bases lay between the germline ends. The CDR3 extends over 14 amino acids. In germline, CDR1 is SEHNR, CDR2 FQNEAQ (reference sequence). CDR3 coding DNA: TGTGCCAGCAGCTGGGGAGGCTCTGGAAACACCATATATTTT. Translated, it gives CASSWGGSGNTIYF.

This chain connects TRBV2 to TRBJ1-2; TRBD1 might be the D (6 bases). V gave up 1 base and J gave up 3 bases, with 6 bases separating them. Germline CDR1 reads SNHLY; CDR2 reads FYNNEI. The CDR3 is 13 residues long. The CDR3, as DNA: TGTGCCAGCAGTGAAGGGACAGACTATGGCTACACCTTC. The encoded protein is CASSEGTDYGYTF.

This clone was seen only a few times. The chain links TRBV19 to TRBJ2-7; D may be TRBD2 (6 bases). V gave up 3 bases and J gave up 9 bases, with 21 bases separating them. Germline CDR1 and CDR2: LNHDA and SQIVND (reference sequence). The CDR3 covers 15 residues. CDR3 bases: TGTGCCAGTAGTATGGCTCACCCAGCGGGCAAAGGGCAGTACTTC. Translating gives CASSMAHPAGKGQYF.

The chain is built from TRBV27 and TRBJ1-5; D is ambiguous. Trimming left V 6 bases short and J 2 bases short, with 20 bases between. The CDR3 covers 17 residues. Germline V gene sequence: CDR1 MNHEY, CDR2 SMNVEV (reference sequence). The CDR3 nucleotides read TGTGCCAGCAGGATACCTTCCATCCTCGAGGGCAATCAGCCCCAGCATTTT. As protein: CASRIPSILEGNQPQHF.

The chain employs TRBV19 and TRBJ1-6; D perhaps matches TRBD1 (5 bases). CDR3 size: 15 residues. The V and J ends lost 5 bases and 3 bases respectively, with 11 bases between them. CDR1 and CDR2 (germline): LNHDA, SQIVND (reference sequence). As DNA, the CDR3 is TGTGCCAGTAGTTCAGGGTTGATCTATAATTCACCCCTCCACTTT. Its protein is CASSSGLIYNSPLHF.

Here the CDR3 reads CATRGAGVSGQPQHF. The CDR3 DNA sequence: TGTGCCACTCGGGGGGCAGGGGTGTCGGGGCAGCCCCAGCATTTT. This chain connects TRBV15 to TRBJ1-5, with D tentatively TRBD1 (6 bases). V lost 9 bases and J 7 bases, leaving 22 bases between the germline ends. This CDR3 is 15 amino acids long. From germline, CDR1 is LNHNV and CDR2 YYDKDF (reference sequence).

The V call is TRBV4-1, the J call TRBJ2-5; 11 bases line up with TRBD2. V shed 5 bases, J shed 4 bases, and the junction held 15 bases outside the gene matches. The CDR3 sequence is 18 residues long. From germline, CDR1 is MGHRA and CDR2 YSYEKL. The CDR3 sequence is CASSKGEGLAVELETQYF. The CDR3 DNA reads as TGCGCCAGCAGCAAGGGAGAGGGACTAGCGGTTGAATTAGAGACCCAGTACTTC.

The chain has TRBV5-1 and TRBJ2-7; perhaps TRBD1 as D (5 bases). Germline CDR1 reads SGHRS; CDR2 reads YFSETQ. Trimming removed 0 bases from V and 3 bases from J, with 16 bases in between. This CDR3 is 16 amino acids long. The DNA of the CDR3 is TGCGCCAGCAGCTTGGCCTGGGGCAATGGGATCTACGAGCAGTACTTC. Protein: CASSLAWGNGIYEQYF.

This clone was observed at least ten times. This chain uses TRBV11-2 with TRBJ2-1, with TRBD2 matching 8 bases. Per germline, CDR1 SGHAT and CDR2 FQNNGV. The CDR3 extends over 15 amino acids. The J segment lost 7 bases and the V segment lost 0 bases, leaving 5 bases of the junction unmatched. CDR3 loop: CASSLEAGDLNEQFF. Here the CDR3 DNA reads TGTGCCAGCAGCTTAGAAGCGGGAGATTTGAATGAGCAGTTCTTC.

This clone came up a few times. The chain combines TRBV4-2 with TRBJ2-2, with a tentative D call TRBD2 (6 bases). The V and J ends lost 2 bases and 7 bases respectively, with 14 bases between them. Germline CDR1 reads LGHNA; CDR2 reads YNFKEQ. This CDR3 contains 15 residues. The chain's CDR3 is CASSQLLVGGGELFF. CDR3 nucleotide sequence: TGTGCCAGCAGCCAACTACTAGTGGGGGGCGGGGAGCTGTTTTTT.

In its sample, this clone was seen a few times. The rearrangement joins TRBV5-6 to TRBJ2-1; D is possibly TRBD1 (5 bases). From germline, CDR1 is SGHDT and CDR2 YYEEEE. This CDR3 has 14 amino acids. Trimming pared 0 bases from V and 3 bases from J, leaving 7 bases between. CDR3 sequence: CASSLGQSYNEQFF. The CDR3 DNA reads as TGTGCCAGCAGCTTGGGACAGAGCTACAATGAGCAGTTCTTC.

This chain joins TRBV10-3 and TRBJ2-7, with 9 bases matching TRBD2. Germline lookup yields CDR1 ENHRY and CDR2 SYGVKD. The CDR3 totals 14 residues. Trimming took 7 bases from V and 6 from J; bases not matched to a gene: 10. The CDR3, as DNA: TGTGCCATCAACCATAGCGGGAGCGGTAGCGAGCAGTACTTC. Translating it yields CAINHSGSGSEQYF.

The chain is built from TRBV30 and TRBJ1-4, with D hard to call. The CDR3 spans 16 residues. CDR1 is GTSNPN and CDR2 is SVGIG in the germline V gene (reference sequence). The V and J ends lost 6 bases and 2 bases respectively, with 19 bases between them. CDR3 sequence reads: CACSESGVSTNEKLFF. The CDR3 DNA reads as TGTGCCTGTAGCGAATCCGGGGTATCGACTAATGAAAAACTGTTTTTT.

The chain combines TRBV10-1 with TRBJ2-5; TRBD2 agrees at 7 bases. This CDR3 is built from 14 residues. Germline assignment: CDR1 WNHNN and CDR2 SYGVQD (reference sequence). V was pared by 6 bases and J by 3 bases, with 7 bases of the junction left unmatched. This CDR3 is CASSLADTKETQYF. CDR3 nucleotide sequence: TGCGCCAGCAGCCTAGCGGATACCAAAGAGACCCAGTACTTC.

The J gene is TRBJ1-6, the V gene TRBV25-1; the D is unclear. V lost 6 bases and J 9 bases, leaving 12 bases between the germline ends. The CDR3 totals 13 residues. Germline V gene sequence: CDR1 MGHDK, CDR2 SYGVNS. The DNA for the CDR3 is TGTGCCAGCAGCGGTACCCTAGTTTCACCCCTCCACTTT. Its protein is CASSGTLVSPLHF. The full variable domain, rest sourced from reference TRBV25-1 and TRBJ1-6, is EADIYQTPRYLVIGTGKKITLECSQTMGHDKMYWYQQDPGMELHLIHYSYGVNSTEKGDLSSESTVSRIRTEHFPLTLESARPSHTSQYLCASSGTLVSPLHFGNGTRLTVT.